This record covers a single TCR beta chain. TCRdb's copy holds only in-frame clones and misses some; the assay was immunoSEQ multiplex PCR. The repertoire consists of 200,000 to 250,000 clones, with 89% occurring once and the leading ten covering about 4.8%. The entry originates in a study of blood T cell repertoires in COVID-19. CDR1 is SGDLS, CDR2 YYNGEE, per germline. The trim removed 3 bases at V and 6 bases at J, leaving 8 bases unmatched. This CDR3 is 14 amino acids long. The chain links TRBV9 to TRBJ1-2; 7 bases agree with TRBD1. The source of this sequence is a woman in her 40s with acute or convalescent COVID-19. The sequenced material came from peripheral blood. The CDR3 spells CASSAGDSGDGYTF. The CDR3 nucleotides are TGTGCCAGCAGCGCAGGGGACAGTGGGGATGGCTACACCTTC. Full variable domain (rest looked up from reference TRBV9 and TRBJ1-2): DSGVTQTPKHLITATGQRVTLRCSPRSGDLSVYWYQQSLDQGLQFLIQYYNGEERAKGNILERFSAQQFPDLHSELNLSSLELGDSALYFCASSAGDSGDGYTFGSGTRLTVV.